This TCR beta chain was identified during a study of blood T cell repertoires in COVID-19. The sample holds a few counts of this clone. Profiling relied on immunoSEQ multiplex PCR, and the TCRdb table lists in-frame clones only, not all of them. The sample gives approximately 68,000 clones, about 89% of which show up once; roughly 14% is in the top ten. Sequenced sample: peripheral blood. This TCR was sampled from a woman aged 55-70 years with acute or convalescent COVID-19.

CDR3 region: CSVDGVNEQYF. DNA of the CDR3: TGCAGCGTTGACGGGGTGAACGAGCAGTACTTC. V gene TRBV29-1 combines with J gene TRBJ2-7; possible D gene TRBD2, 5 bases. Germline V CDR1 and CDR2: SQVTM, ANQGSEA. Deletions cut 3 bases from V and 5 bases from J, with 8 bases between. The CDR3 sequence is 11 residues long.